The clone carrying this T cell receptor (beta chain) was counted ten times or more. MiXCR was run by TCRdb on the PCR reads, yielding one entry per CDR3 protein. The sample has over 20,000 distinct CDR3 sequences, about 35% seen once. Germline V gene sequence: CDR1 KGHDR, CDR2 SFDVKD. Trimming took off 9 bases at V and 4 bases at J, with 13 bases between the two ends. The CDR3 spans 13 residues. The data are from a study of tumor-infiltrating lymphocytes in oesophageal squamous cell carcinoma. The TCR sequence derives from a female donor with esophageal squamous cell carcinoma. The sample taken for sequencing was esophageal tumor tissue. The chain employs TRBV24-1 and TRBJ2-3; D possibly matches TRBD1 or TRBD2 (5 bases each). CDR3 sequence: CATRDHSPDTQYF. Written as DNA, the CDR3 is TGTGCCACCCGGGACCACTCACCAGATACGCAGTATTTT.